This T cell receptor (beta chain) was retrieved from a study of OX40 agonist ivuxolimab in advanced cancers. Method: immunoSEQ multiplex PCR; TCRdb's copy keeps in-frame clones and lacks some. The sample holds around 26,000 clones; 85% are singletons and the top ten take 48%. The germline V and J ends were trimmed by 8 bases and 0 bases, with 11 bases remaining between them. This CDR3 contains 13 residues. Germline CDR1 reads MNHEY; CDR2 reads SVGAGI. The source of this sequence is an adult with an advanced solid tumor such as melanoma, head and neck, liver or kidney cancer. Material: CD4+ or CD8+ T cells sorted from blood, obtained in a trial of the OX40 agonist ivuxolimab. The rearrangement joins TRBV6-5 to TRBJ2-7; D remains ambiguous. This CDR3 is CASGLLSSYEQYF. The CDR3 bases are TGTGCCAGCGGGCTGCTTAGCTCCTACGAGCAGTACTTC.